The 3 T cell receptor beta chains reported below all come from one sample, sequenced in a study of T cells in women clearing cervical HPV infection. Sequencing used immunoSEQ multiplex PCR; TCRdb keeps in-frame clones, though not all of them. The table lists around 31,000 clones. Source material: blood buffy coat. Source of these receptors: a woman aged 18 to 75 with a cervical HPV16 infection that either progressed to CIN3+ or cleared (not recorded which).

Concerning this clone: Sequencing ends 3 residues short of the CDR3 end; the germline J gene provides the rest. Other DNA sequences within the sample encode an identical CDR3. V usage is TRBV2 and J usage is TRBJ1-2; D is possibly TRBD1 (6 bases). Per germline, CDR1 SNHLY and CDR2 FYNNEI. Trimming pared 5 bases from V and 4 bases from J, leaving 11 bases between. The CDR3 is 13 residues long. The CDR3: CASSSGQTYGYTF. Incomplete CDR3 DNA: TGTGCCAGCAGTTCGGGACAAACCTATGGC.

For this clone: The read is 3 residues too short to cover the CDR3 end, so that end is filled in from the germline J gene. V is TRBV7-2 and J is TRBJ2-3, with D maybe TRBD2 (6 bases). Germline V gives CDR1 SGHTA, CDR2 FQGNSA. The CDR3 extends over 15 amino acids. CDR3 bases read: TGTGCCAGCAGCCCCGTGACATACTGGGGGGAGACG. This codes for CASSPVTYWGET. The whole CDR3 protein reads CASSPVTYWGETQYF.

Details on this clone: The read falls 3 residues short of the CDR3 end, and the missing part is taken from the germline J gene. The chain joins TRBV2 to TRBJ1-2; D gene uncertain. Germline lookup yields CDR1 SNHLY and CDR2 FYNNEI. CDR3 size: 13 residues. The sequenced part of the CDR3 DNA is TGTGCCAGCAGCGGAGGGTTTTTAGATACC. Translating gives CASSGGFLDT. The full CDR3 sequence reads CASSGGFLDTYTF. Together with reference TRBV2 and TRBJ1-2, the CDR3 gives the full variable domain: EPEVTQTPSHQVTQMGQEVILRCVPISNHLYFYWYRQILGQKVEFLVSFYNNEISEKSEIFDDQFSVERPDGSNFTLKIRSTKLEDSAMYFCASSGGFLDTYTFGSGTRLTVV.